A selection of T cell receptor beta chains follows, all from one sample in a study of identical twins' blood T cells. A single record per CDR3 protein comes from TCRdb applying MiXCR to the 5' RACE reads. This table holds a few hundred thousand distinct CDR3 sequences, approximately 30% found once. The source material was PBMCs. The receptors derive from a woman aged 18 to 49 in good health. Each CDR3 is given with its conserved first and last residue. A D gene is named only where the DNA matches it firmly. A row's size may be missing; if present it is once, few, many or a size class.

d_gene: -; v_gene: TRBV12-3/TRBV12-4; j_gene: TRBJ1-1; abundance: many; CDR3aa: CASSSWWLVEAFF; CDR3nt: TGTGCCAGCAGTTCCTGGTGGTTGGTCGAAGCTTTCTTT
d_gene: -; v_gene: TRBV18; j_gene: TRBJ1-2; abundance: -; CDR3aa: CASSPDRDGYTF; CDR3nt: TGTGCCAGCTCACCCGACAGAGATGGCTACACCTTC
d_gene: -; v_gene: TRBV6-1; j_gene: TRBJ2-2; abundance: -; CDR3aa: CASSLMAGSSGELFF; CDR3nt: TGTGCCAGCAGTCTGATGGCAGGGTCGTCCGGGGAGCTGTTTTTT
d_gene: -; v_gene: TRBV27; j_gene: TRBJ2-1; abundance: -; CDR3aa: CASSFRSNEQFF; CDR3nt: TGTGCCAGCAGTTTCAGGTCTAATGAGCAGTTCTTC
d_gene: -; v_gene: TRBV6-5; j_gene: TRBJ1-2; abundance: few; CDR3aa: CASSPGDAKIYGYTF; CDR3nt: TGTGCCAGTTCGCCCGGGGACGCCAAAATCTATGGCTACACCTTC
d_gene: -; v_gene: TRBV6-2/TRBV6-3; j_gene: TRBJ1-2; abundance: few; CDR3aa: CASKPPERDLYGYTF; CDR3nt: TGTGCCAGCAAACCCCCGGAGAGGGACCTATATGGCTACACCTTC
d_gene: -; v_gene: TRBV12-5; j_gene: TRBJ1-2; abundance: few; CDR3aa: CASGWDAQANYGYTF; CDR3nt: TGTGCTAGTGGTTGGGACGCCCAGGCTAACTATGGCTACACCTTC
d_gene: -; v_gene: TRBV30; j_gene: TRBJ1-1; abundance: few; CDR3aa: CAWAVRTDTEAFF; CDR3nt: TGTGCCTGGGCTGTCCGGACGGACACTGAAGCTTTCTTT
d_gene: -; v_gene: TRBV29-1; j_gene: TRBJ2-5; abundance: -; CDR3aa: CSVTGGTGTQYF; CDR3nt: TGCAGCGTTACGGGGGGGACAGGTACCCAGTACTTC
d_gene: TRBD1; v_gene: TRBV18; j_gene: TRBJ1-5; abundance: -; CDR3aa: CASSPRPTGWGPQHF; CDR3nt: TGTGCCAGCTCACCCCGACCGACAGGGTGGGGTCCCCAGCATTTT
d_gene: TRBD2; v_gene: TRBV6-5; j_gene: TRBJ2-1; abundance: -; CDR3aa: CASSLLMTSGSYNEQFF; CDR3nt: TGTGCCAGCAGTTTACTCATGACTAGCGGCTCCTACAATGAGCAGTTCTTC